This TCR beta chain was obtained from a study of CD8 T cells in Susac syndrome. Reverse transcription of roughly 0.45 to 1 ug RNA used random hexamers. TCRdb redid the calling of the immunoSEQ multiplex PCR reads with MiXCR, one entry per CDR3 protein. The sample includes about 250,000 distinct CDR3 sequences, 80% to 95% of them seen just once. The germline V gene encodes CDR1 SGHDT and CDR2 YYEEEE. The CDR3 length is 15 residues. Trimming removed 4 bases from V and 2 bases from J; junction bases left unmatched: 6. This chain uses TRBV5-6 with TRBJ1-1, with 9 bases lining up with TRBD1. The specimen was CD4+ T cells from PBMCs. This clonotype originated in a human donor with multiple sclerosis. The CDR3: CASSTGTGYNTEAFF. The CDR3 DNA reads TGTGCCAGCAGCACGGGGACAGGGTACAACACTGAAGCTTTCTTT.